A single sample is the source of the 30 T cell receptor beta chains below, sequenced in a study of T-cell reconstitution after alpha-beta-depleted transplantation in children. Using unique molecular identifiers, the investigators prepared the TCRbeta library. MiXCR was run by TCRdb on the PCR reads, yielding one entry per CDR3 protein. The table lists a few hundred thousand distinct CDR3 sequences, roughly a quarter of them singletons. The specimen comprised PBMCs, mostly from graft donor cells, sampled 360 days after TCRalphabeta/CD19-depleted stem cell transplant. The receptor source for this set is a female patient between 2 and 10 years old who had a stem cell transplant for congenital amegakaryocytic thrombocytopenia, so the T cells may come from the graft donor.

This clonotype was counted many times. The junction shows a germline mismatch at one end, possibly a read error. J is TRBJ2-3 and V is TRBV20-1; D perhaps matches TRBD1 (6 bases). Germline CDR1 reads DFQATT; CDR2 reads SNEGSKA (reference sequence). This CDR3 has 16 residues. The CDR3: CSALRTGTKSTDAQYF. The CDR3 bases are TGCAGTGCGCTGCGAACCGGGACAAAGAGCACAGATGCGCAGTATTTT.

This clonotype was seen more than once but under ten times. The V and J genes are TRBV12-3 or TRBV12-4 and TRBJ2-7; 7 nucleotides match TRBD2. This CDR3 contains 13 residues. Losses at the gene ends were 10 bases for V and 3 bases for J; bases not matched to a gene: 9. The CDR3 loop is CATGRGGGYEQYF. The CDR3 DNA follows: TGTGCCACCGGCCGGGGCGGGGGCTACGAGCAGTACTTC.

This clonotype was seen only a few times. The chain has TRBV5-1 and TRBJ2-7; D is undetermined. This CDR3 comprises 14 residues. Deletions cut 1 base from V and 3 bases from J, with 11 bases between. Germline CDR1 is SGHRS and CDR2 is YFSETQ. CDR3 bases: TGCGCCAGCAGCTTGATCGTGCACGACTACGAGCAGTACTTC. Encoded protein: CASSLIVHDYEQYF.

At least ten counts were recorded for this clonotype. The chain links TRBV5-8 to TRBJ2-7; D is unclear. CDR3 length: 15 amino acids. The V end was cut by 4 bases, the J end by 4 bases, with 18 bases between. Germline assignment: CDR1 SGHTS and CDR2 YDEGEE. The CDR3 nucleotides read TGTGCCAGCAGCCTCCGACCTGGAATCCAATACGAGCAGTACTTC. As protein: CASSLRPGIQYEQYF.

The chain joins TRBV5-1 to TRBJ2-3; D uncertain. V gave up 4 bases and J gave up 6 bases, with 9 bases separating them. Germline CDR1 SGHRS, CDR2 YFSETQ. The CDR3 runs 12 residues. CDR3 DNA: TGCGCCAGCAGCCCTCATGGGGATACGCAGTATTTT. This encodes CASSPHGDTQYF.

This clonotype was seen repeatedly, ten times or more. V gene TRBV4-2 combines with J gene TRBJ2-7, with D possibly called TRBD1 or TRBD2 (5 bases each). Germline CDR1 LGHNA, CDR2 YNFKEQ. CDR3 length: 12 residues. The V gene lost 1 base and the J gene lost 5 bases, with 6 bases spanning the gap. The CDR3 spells CASSQGDDEQYF. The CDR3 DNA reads TGTGCCAGCAGCCAAGGGGACGACGAGCAGTACTTC.

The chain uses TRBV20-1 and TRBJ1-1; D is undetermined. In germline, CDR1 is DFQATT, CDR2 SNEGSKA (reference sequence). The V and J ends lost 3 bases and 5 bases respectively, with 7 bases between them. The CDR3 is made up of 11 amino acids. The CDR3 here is CSASIRTEAFF. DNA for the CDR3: TGCAGTGCTAGTATCCGGACTGAAGCTTTCTTT.

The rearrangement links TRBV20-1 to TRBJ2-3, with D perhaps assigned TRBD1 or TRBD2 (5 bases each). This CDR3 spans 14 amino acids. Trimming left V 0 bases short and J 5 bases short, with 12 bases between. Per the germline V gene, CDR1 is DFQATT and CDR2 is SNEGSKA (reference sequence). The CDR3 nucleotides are TGCAGTGCTAGAGATGGGGGTTCGGGAGATACGCAGTATTTT. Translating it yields CSARDGGSGDTQYF.

The CDR3 DNA sequence: TGCGCCAGCAGTCAATGGCTCCAAGAGACCCAGTACTTC. Protein sequence: CASSQWLQETQYF. V and J are TRBV23-1 and TRBJ2-5; the D is unclear. TRBV23-1 belongs to the ORF category, with a function that is uncertain. This CDR3 has 13 residues. The V end was cut by 1 base, the J end by 1 base, with 4 bases between.

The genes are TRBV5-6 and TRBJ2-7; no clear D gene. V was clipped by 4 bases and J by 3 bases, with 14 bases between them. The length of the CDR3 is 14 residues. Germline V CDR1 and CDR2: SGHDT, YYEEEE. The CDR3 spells CASSRTLNNYEQYF. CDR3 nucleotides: TGTGCCAGCAGCCGAACTCTCAACAACTACGAGCAGTACTTC.

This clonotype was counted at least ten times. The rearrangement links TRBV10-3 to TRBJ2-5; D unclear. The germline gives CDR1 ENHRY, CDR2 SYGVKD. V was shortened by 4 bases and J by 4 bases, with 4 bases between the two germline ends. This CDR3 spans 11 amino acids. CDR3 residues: CAISGGETQYF. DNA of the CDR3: TGTGCCATCAGTGGGGGAGAGACCCAGTACTTC.

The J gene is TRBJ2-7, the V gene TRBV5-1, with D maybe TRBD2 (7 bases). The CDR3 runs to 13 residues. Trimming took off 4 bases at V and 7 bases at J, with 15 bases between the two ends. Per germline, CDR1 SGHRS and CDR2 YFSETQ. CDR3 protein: CASSTTQGGEQYF. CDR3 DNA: TGCGCCAGCAGCACCACACAGGGAGGGGAGCAGTACTTC.

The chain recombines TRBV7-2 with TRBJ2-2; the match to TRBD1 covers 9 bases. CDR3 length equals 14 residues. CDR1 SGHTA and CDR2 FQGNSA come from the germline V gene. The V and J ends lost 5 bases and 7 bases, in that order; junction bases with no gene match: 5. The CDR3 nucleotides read TGTGCCAGCAGCCCCGGGACAGGGTACGGGGAGCTGTTTTTT. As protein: CASSPGTGYGELFF.

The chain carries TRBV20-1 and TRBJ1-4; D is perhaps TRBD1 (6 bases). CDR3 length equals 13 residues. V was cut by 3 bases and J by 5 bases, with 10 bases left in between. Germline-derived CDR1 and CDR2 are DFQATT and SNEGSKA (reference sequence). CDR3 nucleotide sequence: TGCAGTGCTAGTTGGGGGGCGAATGAAAAACTGTTTTTT. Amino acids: CSASWGANEKLFF.

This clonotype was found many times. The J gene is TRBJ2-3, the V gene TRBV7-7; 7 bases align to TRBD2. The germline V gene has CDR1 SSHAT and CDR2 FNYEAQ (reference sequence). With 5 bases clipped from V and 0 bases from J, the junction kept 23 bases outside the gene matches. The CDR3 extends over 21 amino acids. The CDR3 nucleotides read TGTGCCAGCAGCGAAGACTCCTGGGGTCGGGCTAGCGGAGCTAGCACAGATACGCAGTATTTT. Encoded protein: CASSEDSWGRASGASTDTQYF.

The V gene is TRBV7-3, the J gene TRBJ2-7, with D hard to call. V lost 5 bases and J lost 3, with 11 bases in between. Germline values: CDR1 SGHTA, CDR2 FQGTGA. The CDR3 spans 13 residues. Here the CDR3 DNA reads TGTGCCAGCAGCCCCACCCCTGGCTACGAGCAGTACTTC. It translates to CASSPTPGYEQYF.

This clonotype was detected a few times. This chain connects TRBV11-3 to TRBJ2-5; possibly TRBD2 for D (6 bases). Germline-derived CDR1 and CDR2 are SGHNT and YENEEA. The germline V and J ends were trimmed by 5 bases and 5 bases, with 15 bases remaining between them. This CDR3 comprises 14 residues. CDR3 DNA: TGTGCCAGCAGCGACCGAGCGGGCAGCGAGACCCAGTACTTC. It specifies CASSDRAGSETQYF. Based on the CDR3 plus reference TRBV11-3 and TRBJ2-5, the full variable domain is EAGVVQSPRYKIIEKKQPVAFWCNPISGHNTLYWYLQNLGQGPELLIRYENEEAVDDSQLPKDRFSAERLKGVDSTLKIQPAELGDSAVYLCASSDRAGSETQYFGPGTRLLVL.

This CDR3 reads CASSEKGGHTEAFF. CDR3 bases: TGTGCCAGCAGCGAAAAGGGGGGTCACACTGAAGCTTTCTTT. V and J are TRBV7-8 and TRBJ1-1; TRBD1 might be the D (6 bases). CDR3 length: 14 residues. V was shortened by 5 bases and J by 3 bases, with 13 bases between the two germline ends. Germline values: CDR1 SGHVS, CDR2 FQNEAQ.

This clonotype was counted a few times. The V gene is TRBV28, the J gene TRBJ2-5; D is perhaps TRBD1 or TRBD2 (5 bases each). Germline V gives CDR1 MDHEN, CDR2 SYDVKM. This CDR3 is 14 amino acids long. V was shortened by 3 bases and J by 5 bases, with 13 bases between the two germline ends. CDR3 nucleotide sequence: TGTGCCAGCAGTTTCTCGTGGGGGTTGGAGACCCAGTACTTC. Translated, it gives CASSFSWGLETQYF.

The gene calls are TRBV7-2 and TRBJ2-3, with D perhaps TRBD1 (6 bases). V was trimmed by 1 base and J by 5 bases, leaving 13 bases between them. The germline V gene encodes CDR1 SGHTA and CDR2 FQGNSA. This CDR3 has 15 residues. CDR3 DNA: TGTGCCAGCAGCTTAGAATGGGGGCATGTAGATACGCAGTATTTT. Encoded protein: CASSLEWGHVDTQYF.

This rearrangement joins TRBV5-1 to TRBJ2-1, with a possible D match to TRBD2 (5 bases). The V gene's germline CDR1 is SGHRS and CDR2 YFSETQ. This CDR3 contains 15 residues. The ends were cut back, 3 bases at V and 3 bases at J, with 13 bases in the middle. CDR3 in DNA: TGCGCCAGCAGCTCGCCCGAGACTAACTACAATGAGCAGTTCTTC. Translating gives CASSSPETNYNEQFF.

The CDR3 DNA follows: TGTGCCAGCAGCTTAGGCCCTATTACCTGGTTTTTCCGGGGCACAGATACGCAGTATTTT. This sequence encodes CASSLGPITWFFRGTDTQYF. The V and J genes are TRBV5-4 and TRBJ2-3; D is undetermined. V was trimmed by 2 bases and J by 1 base, leaving 26 bases between them. The V gene's germline CDR1 is SGHNT and CDR2 YYREEE (reference sequence). This CDR3 contains 20 residues.

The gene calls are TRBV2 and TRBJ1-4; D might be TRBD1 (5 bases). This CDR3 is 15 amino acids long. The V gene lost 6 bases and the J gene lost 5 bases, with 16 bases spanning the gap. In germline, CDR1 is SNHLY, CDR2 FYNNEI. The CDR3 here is CASSSNRNANEKLFF. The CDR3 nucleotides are TGTGCCAGCAGCAGCAACAGGAATGCGAATGAAAAACTGTTTTTT.

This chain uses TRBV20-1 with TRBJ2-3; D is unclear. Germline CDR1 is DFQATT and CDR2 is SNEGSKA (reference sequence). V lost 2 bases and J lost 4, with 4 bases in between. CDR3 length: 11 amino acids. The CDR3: CSARQPDTQYF. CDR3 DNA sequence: TGCAGTGCTAGACAGCCAGATACGCAGTATTTT.

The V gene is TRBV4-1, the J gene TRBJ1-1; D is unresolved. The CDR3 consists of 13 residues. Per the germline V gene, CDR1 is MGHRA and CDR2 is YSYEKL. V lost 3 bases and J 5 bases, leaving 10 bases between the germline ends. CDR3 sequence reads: CASSQNGQTEAFF. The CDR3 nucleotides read TGCGCCAGCAGCCAGAACGGCCAAACTGAAGCTTTCTTT.

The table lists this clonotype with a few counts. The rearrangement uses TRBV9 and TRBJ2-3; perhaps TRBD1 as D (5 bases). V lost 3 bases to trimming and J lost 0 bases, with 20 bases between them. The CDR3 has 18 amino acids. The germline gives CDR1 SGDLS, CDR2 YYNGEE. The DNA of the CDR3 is TGTGCCAGCAGCGCTCGAGTTGGGCAGGGCCCCAGCACAGATACGCAGTATTTT. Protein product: CASSARVGQGPSTDTQYF. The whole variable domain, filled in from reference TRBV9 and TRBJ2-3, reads DSGVTQTPKHLITATGQRVTLRCSPRSGDLSVYWYQQSLDQGLQFLIQYYNGEERAKGNILERFSAQQFPDLHSELNLSSLELGDSALYFCASSARVGQGPSTDTQYFGPGTRLTVL.

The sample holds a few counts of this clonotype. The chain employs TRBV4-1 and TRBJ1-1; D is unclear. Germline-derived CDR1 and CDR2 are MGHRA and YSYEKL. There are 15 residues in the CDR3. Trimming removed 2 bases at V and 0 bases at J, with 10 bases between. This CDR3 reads CASSQRSILNTEAFF. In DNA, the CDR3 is TGCGCCAGCAGCCAACGCTCGATACTGAACACTGAAGCTTTCTTT.

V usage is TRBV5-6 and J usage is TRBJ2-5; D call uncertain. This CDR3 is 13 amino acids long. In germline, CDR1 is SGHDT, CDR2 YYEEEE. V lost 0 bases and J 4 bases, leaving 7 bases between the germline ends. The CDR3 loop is CASSLAKLETQYF. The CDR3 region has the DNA TGTGCCAGCAGCTTGGCGAAACTAGAGACCCAGTACTTC.

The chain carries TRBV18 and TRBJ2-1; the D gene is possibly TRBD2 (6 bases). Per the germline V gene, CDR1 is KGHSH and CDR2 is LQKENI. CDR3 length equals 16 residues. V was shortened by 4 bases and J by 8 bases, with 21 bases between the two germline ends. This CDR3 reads CASSHDELAGGYEQFF. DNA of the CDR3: TGTGCCAGCTCACACGACGAGTTGGCAGGAGGGTATGAGCAGTTCTTC.

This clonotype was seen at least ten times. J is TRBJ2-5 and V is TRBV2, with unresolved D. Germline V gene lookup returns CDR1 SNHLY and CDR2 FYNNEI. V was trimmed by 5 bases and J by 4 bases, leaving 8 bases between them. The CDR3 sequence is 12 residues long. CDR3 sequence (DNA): TGTGCCAGCAGTCAAACGGGAGAGACCCAGTACTTC. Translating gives CASSQTGETQYF.